Following are 21 T cell receptor beta chains from one sample sequenced in a study of cytomegalovirus exposure and HLA in healthy donors. In the PCR, 60 Vbeta and 13 Jbeta primers were used. Repertoires were generated with immunoSEQ multiplex PCR, while TCRdb's copy carries only in-frame clones and drops some. Of 150,000 to 170,000 clones in the sample, roughly 80% were seen once. Sequenced input: PBMCs. The receptor source for this set is a woman in her 40s in good health and CMV-seronegative.

This chain joins TRBV14 and TRBJ1-1, with unresolved D. CDR1 SGHDN and CDR2 FVKESK come from the germline V gene. This CDR3 region has 12 residues. In DNA, the CDR3 is TGTGGTGTCAGGTGTATGAACACTGAAGCTTTCTTT. Its translation: CGVRCMNTEAFF.

This clone has only a few counts. The chain uses TRBV4-1 and TRBJ2-7; 8 bases fit TRBD1. V gave up 2 bases and J gave up 6 bases; unmatched junction bases: 6. The germline gives CDR1 MGHRA, CDR2 YSYEKL. The CDR3 spans 14 residues. CDR3 DNA sequence: TGCGCCAGCAGCCAATATCCCACAGGGGGCGAGCAGTACTTC. Translation gives CASSQYPTGGEQYF.

The rearrangement uses TRBV5-1 and TRBJ1-1; unclear D gene. Per germline, CDR1 SGHRS and CDR2 YFSETQ. The CDR3 spans 13 residues. V lost 0 bases and J 3 bases, leaving 6 bases between the germline ends. For the CDR3, the DNA is TGCGCCAGCAGCTTGGACGGTTACACTGAAGCTTTCTTT. Translation gives CASSLDGYTEAFF.

This chain links TRBV9 with TRBJ2-7; tentatively, D is TRBD2 (5 bases). The CDR3 runs to 14 residues. V was trimmed by 4 bases and J by 0 bases, leaving 11 bases between them. CDR1 is SGDLS, CDR2 YYNGEE, per germline. CDR3 residues: CASSHSGFSYEQYF. DNA of the CDR3: TGTGCCAGCAGCCATTCGGGGTTCTCCTACGAGCAGTACTTC.

The rearrangement links TRBV4-1 to TRBJ2-1; 9 nucleotides line up with TRBD1. The junction had 14 bases not matched to a gene; V was cut back by 4 bases and J by 7 bases. The CDR3 runs to 17 residues. From germline, CDR1 is MGHRA and CDR2 YSYEKL. CDR3 loop: CASSPLTQGANPNEQFF. The CDR3 DNA follows: TGCGCCAGCAGCCCCCTAACACAGGGGGCGAACCCGAATGAGCAGTTCTTC.

This chain uses TRBV4-1 with TRBJ1-4, with D possibly TRBD1 on 5 matching bases. From germline, CDR1 is MGHRA and CDR2 YSYEKL. The CDR3 runs to 16 residues. V dropped 1 base and J dropped 5 bases, with 14 bases sitting between them. DNA for the CDR3: TGCGCCAGCAGCCAAGGTCCTGGGGGGTCCAATGAAAAACTGTTTTTT. Encoded protein: CASSQGPGGSNEKLFF.

This clone was recorded a few times. The chain joins TRBV7-9 to TRBJ2-7; the D gene is possibly TRBD2 (5 bases). The CDR3 has 14 residues. Trimming stripped 5 bases from V and 7 bases from J, with 18 bases between. The germline CDR1 and CDR2 sequences are SEHNR and FQNEAQ (reference sequence). CDR3 nucleotides: TGTGCCAGCAGCCTCATGACTCGGGAAGGGGAGCAGTACTTC. Protein: CASSLMTREGEQYF.

The chain combines TRBV2 with TRBJ1-6; 8 nucleotides align to TRBD1. The germline gives CDR1 SNHLY, CDR2 FYNNEI. V dropped 6 bases and J dropped 9; count of bases not matched to a gene: 13. CDR3 length: 16 amino acids. CDR3 sequence reads: CASRGSQGANLSPLHF. The CDR3 DNA reads TGTGCCAGCAGAGGAAGCCAGGGGGCGAACCTTTCACCCCTCCACTTT. The variable domain in full, with the rest retrieved from reference TRBV2 and TRBJ1-6, is EPEVTQTPSHQVTQMGQEVILRCVPISNHLYFYWYRQILGQKVEFLVSFYNNEISEKSEIFDDQFSVERPDGSNFTLKIRSTKLEDSAMYFCASRGSQGANLSPLHFGNGTRLTVT.

This chain links TRBV29-1 with TRBJ1-2, with D possibly being TRBD1 (5 bases). The germline V and J ends were trimmed by 5 bases and 7 bases, with 11 bases remaining between them. The CDR3 consists of 11 residues. The germline gives CDR1 SQVTM, CDR2 ANQGSEA. CDR3 in amino acids: CSVLGEAGYTF. The CDR3 DNA is TGCAGCGTTTTGGGGGAGGCTGGCTACACCTTC. Based on the CDR3 plus reference TRBV29-1 and TRBJ1-2, the full variable domain is SAVISQKPSRDICQRGTSLTIQCQVDSQVTMMFWYRQQPGQSLTLIATANQGSEATYESGFVIDKFPISRPNLTFSTLTVSNMSPEDSSIYLCSVLGEAGYTFGSGTRLTVV.

The CDR3 sequence is CASGGTSGGQETQYF. The CDR3 nucleotides are TGTGCCAGCGGGGGGACGTCGGGTGGGCAAGAGACCCAGTACTTC. This chain links TRBV28 with TRBJ2-5; a possible D gene is TRBD2 (6 bases). The CDR3 is 15 amino acids. The germline V and J ends were trimmed by 8 bases and 2 bases, with 18 bases remaining between them. The germline V gene has CDR1 MDHEN and CDR2 SYDVKM. Complete variable domain (other parts from reference TRBV28 and TRBJ2-5): DVKVTQSSRYLVKRTGEKVFLECVQDMDHENMFWYRQDPGLGLRLIYFSYDVKMKEKGDIPEGYSVSREKKERFSLILESASTNQTSMYLCASGGTSGGQETQYFGPGTRLLVL.

This clone came up once. The chain links TRBV7-9 to TRBJ2-3; 9 nucleotides line up with TRBD2. The CDR3 spans 15 residues. Germline lookup yields CDR1 SEHNR and CDR2 FQNEAQ (reference sequence). Germline trimming cut 8 bases from V and 5 bases from J; bases unmatched to any gene: 11. Written as DNA, the CDR3 is TGTGCCAGCCTAAACCAGCGGGAGGTGGGAGATACGCAGTATTTT. Its protein is CASLNQREVGDTQYF.

This rearrangement joins TRBV4-1 to TRBJ1-2, with D hard to call. The V gene's germline CDR1 is MGHRA and CDR2 YSYEKL. The CDR3 loop spans 18 amino acids. Trimming took 1 base from V and 5 from J, leaving 23 bases between them. DNA for the CDR3: TGCGCCAGCAGCCAAGGCGGAGGAAGAGTCGGGGATGTTTATGGCTACACCTTC. Translated: CASSQGGGRVGDVYGYTF.

The CDR3 is CASSQSGHPYEQYF. DNA of the CDR3: TGCGCCAGCAGCCAATCGGGACATCCCTACGAGCAGTACTTC. V usage is TRBV4-1 and J usage is TRBJ2-7; weak D call: TRBD1 (6 bases). The ends were cut back, 2 bases at V and 2 bases at J, with 10 bases in the middle. From germline, CDR1 is MGHRA and CDR2 YSYEKL. This CDR3 region has 14 residues.

The chain joins TRBV15 to TRBJ1-1, with D possibly being TRBD1 (5 bases). Between the trimmed V and J ends, which lost 1 base and 10 bases, there was a span of 16 bases. The CDR3 totals 14 residues. Per the germline V gene, CDR1 is LNHNV and CDR2 is YYDKDF (reference sequence). For the CDR3, the DNA is TGTGCCACCAGCAGAGTGGGGCAGGTCTCAACAGCTTTCTTT. Translated, it gives CATSRVGQVSTAFF. The entire variable domain, with the rest obtained from reference TRBV15 and TRBJ1-1, is as follows: DAMVIQNPRYQVTQFGKPVTLSCSQTLNHNVMYWYQQKSSQAPKLLFHYYDKDFNNEADTPDNFQSRRPNTSFCFLDIRSPGLGDTAMYLCATSRVGQVSTAFFGQGTRLTVV.

The V gene is TRBV6-1, the J gene TRBJ2-1; a possible D gene is TRBD2 (5 bases). The CDR3 has 16 residues. Trimming left V 2 bases short and J 9 bases short, with 20 bases between. The germline CDR1 and CDR2 sequences are MNHNS and SASEGT. CDR3 loop: CASSENGLANLGEQFF. The CDR3 DNA is TGTGCCAGCAGTGAAAACGGGCTAGCAAATTTGGGTGAGCAGTTCTTC.

The chain carries TRBV27 and TRBJ2-7; 7 bases are a match to TRBD2. The CDR3 consists of 14 residues. CDR1 and CDR2 from the germline V gene are MNHEY and SMNVEV (reference sequence). The V and J ends lost 5 bases and 1 base, in that order; junction bases with no gene match: 5. CDR3 amino acids: CASSSRGVSYEQYF. CDR3 nucleotide sequence: TGTGCCAGCAGTAGCCGGGGGGTATCCTACGAGCAGTACTTC.

This clone was counted once. The V and J genes are TRBV5-6 and TRBJ1-1, with a tentative D call TRBD1 (5 bases). The CDR3 totals 14 residues. Trimming pared 1 base from V and 5 bases from J, leaving 12 bases between. Germline CDR1 SGHDT, CDR2 YYEEEE. CDR3 DNA sequence: TGTGCCAGCAGCTTGTGGGGGGGTCGGACTGAAGCTTTCTTT. Amino acids: CASSLWGGRTEAFF.

The genes are TRBV13 and TRBJ2-7, with 7 bases matching TRBD2. Germline assignment: CDR1 PRHDT and CDR2 FYEKMQ (reference sequence). The CDR3 sequence is 13 residues long. J was trimmed by 3 bases and V by 4 bases; bases with no gene match: 3. Here the CDR3 DNA reads TGTGCCAGCAGCTCTAGCGGCAGCTACGAGCAGTACTTC. Protein sequence: CASSSSGSYEQYF. Using reference TRBV13 and TRBJ2-7 for the parts outside the CDR3, the full variable domain is AAGVIQSPRHLIKEKRETATLKCYPIPRHDTVYWYQQGPGQDPQFLISFYEKMQSDKGSIPDRFSAQQFSDYHSELNMSSLELGDSALYFCASSSSGSYEQYFGPGTRLTVT.

This rearrangement joins TRBV7-9 to TRBJ2-7, with 12 positions matching TRBD2. V was pared by 6 bases and J by 0 bases, with 9 bases of the junction left unmatched. The CDR3 loop spans 17 amino acids. CDR1 and CDR2 from the germline V gene are SEHNR and FQNEAQ (reference sequence). The DNA of the CDR3 is TGTGCCAGCAGGCGACTAGCGGGAGAGAAGAGCTCCTACGAGCAGTACTTC. This sequence encodes CASRRLAGEKSSYEQYF. Supplemented by reference TRBV7-9 and TRBJ2-7, the full variable domain reads DTGVSQNPRHKITKRGQNVTFRCDPISEHNRLYWYRQTLGQGPEFLTYFQNEAQLEKSRLLSDRFSAERPKGSFSTLEIQRTEQGDSAMYLCASRRLAGEKSSYEQYFGPGTRLTVT.

This clone was seen a handful of times. V and J are TRBV5-6 and TRBJ1-1; D perhaps matches TRBD1 (6 bases). The CDR3 contains 11 residues. Trimming stripped 6 bases from V and 8 bases from J, with 11 bases between. Germline assignment: CDR1 SGHDT and CDR2 YYEEEE. The chain's CDR3 is CASTRQAEAFF. In nucleotides, the CDR3 is TGTGCCAGCACCAGACAGGCAGAAGCTTTCTTT.

A few counts support this clone. This chain uses TRBV10-3 with TRBJ2-3, with 11 bases lining up with TRBD2. CDR1 and CDR2 from the germline V gene are ENHRY and SYGVKD. The ends lost 10 bases at V and 5 bases at J; junction bases unmatched: 8. The CDR3 has 14 amino acids. The CDR3 loop reads CATTLAGGKDTQYF. The CDR3 DNA reads as TGTGCCACCACCCTAGCGGGGGGTAAAGATACGCAGTATTTT.